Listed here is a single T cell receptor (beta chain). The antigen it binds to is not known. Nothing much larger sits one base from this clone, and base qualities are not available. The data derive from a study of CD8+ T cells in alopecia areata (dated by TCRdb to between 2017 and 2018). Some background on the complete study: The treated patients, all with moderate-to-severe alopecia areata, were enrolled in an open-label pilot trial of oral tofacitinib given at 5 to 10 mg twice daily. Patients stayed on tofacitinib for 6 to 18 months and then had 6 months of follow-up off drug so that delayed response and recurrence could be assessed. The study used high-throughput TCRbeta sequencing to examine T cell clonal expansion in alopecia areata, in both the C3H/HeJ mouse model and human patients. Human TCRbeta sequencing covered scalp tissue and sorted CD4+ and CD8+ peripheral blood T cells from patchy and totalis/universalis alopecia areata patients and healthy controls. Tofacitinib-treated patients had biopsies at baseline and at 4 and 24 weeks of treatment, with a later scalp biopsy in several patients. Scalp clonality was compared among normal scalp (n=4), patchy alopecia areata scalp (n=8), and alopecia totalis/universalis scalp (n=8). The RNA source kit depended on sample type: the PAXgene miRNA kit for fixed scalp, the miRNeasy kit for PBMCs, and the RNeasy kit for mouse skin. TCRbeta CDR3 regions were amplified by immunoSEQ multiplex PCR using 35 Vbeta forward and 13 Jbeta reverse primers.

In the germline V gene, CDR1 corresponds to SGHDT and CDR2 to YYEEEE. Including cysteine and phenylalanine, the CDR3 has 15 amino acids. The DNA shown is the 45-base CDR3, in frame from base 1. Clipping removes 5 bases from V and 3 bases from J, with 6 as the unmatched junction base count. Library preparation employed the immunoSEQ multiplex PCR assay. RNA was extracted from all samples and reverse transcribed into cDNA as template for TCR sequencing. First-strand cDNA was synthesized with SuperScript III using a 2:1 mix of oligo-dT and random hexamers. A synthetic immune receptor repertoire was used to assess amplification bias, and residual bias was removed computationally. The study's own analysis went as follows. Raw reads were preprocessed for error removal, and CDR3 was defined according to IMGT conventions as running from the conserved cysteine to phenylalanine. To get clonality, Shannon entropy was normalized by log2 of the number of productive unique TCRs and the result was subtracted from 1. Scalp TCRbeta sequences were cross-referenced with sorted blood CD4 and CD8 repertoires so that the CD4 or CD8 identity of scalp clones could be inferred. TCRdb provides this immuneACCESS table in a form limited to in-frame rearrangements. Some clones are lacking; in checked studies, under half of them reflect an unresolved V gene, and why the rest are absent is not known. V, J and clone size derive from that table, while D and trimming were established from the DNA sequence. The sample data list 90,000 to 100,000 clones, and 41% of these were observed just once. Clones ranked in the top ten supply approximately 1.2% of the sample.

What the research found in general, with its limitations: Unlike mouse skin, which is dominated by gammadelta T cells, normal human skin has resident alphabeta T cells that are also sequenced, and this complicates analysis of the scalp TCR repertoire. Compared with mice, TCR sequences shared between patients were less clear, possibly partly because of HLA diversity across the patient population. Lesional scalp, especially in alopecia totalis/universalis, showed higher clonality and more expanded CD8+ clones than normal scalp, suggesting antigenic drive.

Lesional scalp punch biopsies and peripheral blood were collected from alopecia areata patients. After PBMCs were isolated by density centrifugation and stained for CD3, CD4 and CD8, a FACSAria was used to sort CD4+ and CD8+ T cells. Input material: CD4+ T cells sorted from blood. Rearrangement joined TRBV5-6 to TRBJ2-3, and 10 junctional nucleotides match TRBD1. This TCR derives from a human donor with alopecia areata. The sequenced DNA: TGTGCCAGCAGTCGGGACAGGGGTTCGACAGATACGCAGTATTTT. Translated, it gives CASSRDRGSTDTQYF.